The 11 T cell receptor beta chains presented below share a single source sample, sequenced in a study of T cells in Graves' hyperthyroidism and ophthalmopathy. RNA transcripts gave rise to amplified TCR beta CDR3 regions. A set of HTBI primers served as the primers for a first-round RT-PCR of the TCR CDR3. TCRdb reprocessed the multiplex PCR reads with MiXCR, giving one entry per CDR3 protein. Of under 450,000 distinct CDR3 sequences listed, around 14% were seen once; the top ten hold 13% to 15%. Specimen: blood. The receptors derive from a woman aged 18-35 years with Graves' hyperthyroidism.

Ten or more counts support this clonotype. The V and J genes are TRBV11-2 and TRBJ1-1, with D maybe TRBD1 (6 bases). The V and J ends lost 8 bases and 0 bases respectively, with 13 bases between them. The CDR3 has 14 residues. Germline assignment: CDR1 SGHAT and CDR2 FQNNGV. The CDR3 reads CASSDGTLNTEAFF. The CDR3 nucleotides read TGTGCCAGCTCCGATGGGACACTGAACACTGAAGCTTTCTTT.

Many counts were recorded for this clonotype. J is TRBJ1-5 and V is TRBV7-2; tentatively, D is TRBD1 (5 bases). This CDR3 spans 14 amino acids. Germline CDR1 and CDR2: SGHTA and FQGNSA. Trimming pared 5 bases from V and 2 bases from J, leaving 10 bases between. CDR3 coding DNA: TGTGCCAGCAGCCGAGGGGTTGGCAATCAGCCCCAGCATTTT. Amino acid sequence: CASSRGVGNQPQHF.

The rearrangement uses TRBV2 and TRBJ2-7; 9 bases map to TRBD1. The trim removed 6 bases at V and 7 bases at J, leaving 10 bases unmatched. This CDR3 has 14 residues. In germline, CDR1 is SNHLY, CDR2 FYNNEI. The CDR3 DNA reads as TGTGCCAGCAGCGGCCTCCGGGACAGGGAGGAGCAGTACTTC. Encoded protein: CASSGLRDREEQYF.

The chain uses TRBV9 and TRBJ2-7, with D possibly TRBD2 on 6 matching bases. Germline V lookup: CDR1 SGDLS, CDR2 YYNGEE. The V end was cut by 3 bases, the J end by 6 bases, with 19 bases between. This CDR3 is built from 15 residues. CDR3 sequence reads: CASSAGPRGSAEQYF. The CDR3 DNA reads as TGTGCCAGCAGCGCGGGCCCACGGGGGTCTGCCGAGCAGTACTTC.

This clonotype was detected ten times or more. The chain links TRBV10-3 to TRBJ1-1; D is possibly TRBD1 (6 bases). Germline V gene lookup returns CDR1 ENHRY and CDR2 SYGVKD. V was clipped by 4 bases and J by 5 bases, with 14 bases between them. CDR3 length equals 14 residues. CDR3 in amino acids: CAISGDIGWTEAFF. CDR3 nucleotides: TGTGCCATCAGTGGGGACATCGGGTGGACTGAAGCTTTCTTT.

The chain couples TRBV12-3 or TRBV12-4 to TRBJ1-2; no definite D call. The ends were cut back, 6 bases at V and 4 bases at J, with 9 bases in the middle. The CDR3 is 12 residues long. CDR3 loop: CASSIGSYGYTF. The CDR3, as DNA: TGTGCCAGCAGCATCGGCAGCTATGGCTACACCTTC.

A few counts support this clonotype. This chain uses TRBV24-1 with TRBJ2-3; D not resolved. V was cut by 1 base and J by 2 bases, with 6 bases left in between. Germline lookup yields CDR1 KGHDR and CDR2 SFDVKD. This CDR3 is built from 14 residues. The CDR3 here is CATSDFTATDTQYF. CDR3 DNA sequence: TGTGCCACCAGTGATTTTACGGCCACAGATACGCAGTATTTT.

Many counts were recorded for this clonotype. This chain links TRBV20-1 with TRBJ1-1, with D possibly matching TRBD1 (5 bases). V was shortened by 1 base and J by 1 base, with 10 bases between the two germline ends. The CDR3 totals 14 residues. Per the germline V gene, CDR1 is DFQATT and CDR2 is SNEGSKA (reference sequence). The CDR3, as DNA: TGCAGTGCTAGAGTTCGACAGAAGAACACTGAAGCTTTCTTT. It specifies CSARVRQKNTEAFF.

V and J are TRBV6-6 and TRBJ2-1, with a possible D match to TRBD2 (6 bases). Per the germline V gene, CDR1 is MNHNY and CDR2 is SVGAGI (reference sequence). This CDR3 has 17 amino acids. V lost 2 bases and J lost 0, with 14 bases in between. The CDR3 is CASSYTLAFSSYNEQFF. In DNA form, the CDR3 reads TGTGCCAGCAGTTACACACTAGCCTTTAGCTCCTACAATGAGCAGTTCTTC.

The table lists this clonotype with many counts. CDR3 sequence (DNA): TGTGCCAGCAGCCAAGTTGGCGTAGCTCAGCCCCAGCATTTT. The encoded protein is CASSQVGVAQPQHF. V usage is TRBV3-1 and J usage is TRBJ1-5; no definite D call. This CDR3 region has 14 residues. Trimming cost V 1 base and J 6 bases, with 10 bases left between them. Germline CDR1 reads LGHDT; CDR2 reads YNNKEL (reference sequence).

This chain links TRBV4-2 with TRBJ1-3; no firm D call. V lost 0 bases and J 2 bases, leaving 8 bases between the germline ends. CDR1 and CDR2 (germline): LGHNA, YNFKEQ. This CDR3 is 15 amino acids long. CDR3 in amino acids: CASSQDRITGNTIYF. The CDR3 nucleotides are TGTGCCAGCAGCCAAGACAGAATAACTGGAAACACCATATATTTT.